There are a few counts of the clone carrying this T cell receptor beta chain. Its antigen remains unidentified. Germline CDR1 is LNHDA and CDR2 is SQIVND (reference sequence). Deletions cut 3 bases from V and 2 bases from J, with 7 bases between. The CDR3 totals 13 residues. These data belong to a study of liver allograft versus peripheral blood T cells. Study context: Recipients' peripheral blood supplied the T cell receptor repertoires against which those in transplanted livers were compared.

One entry per CDR3 protein results from TCRdb running MiXCR on the reads. Here the sample spans approximately 9,400 distinct CDR3 sequences, 15% to 20% being singletons. General study results and limits: Liver allograft and peripheral blood T cell receptor repertoires reportedly differed.

The chain joins TRBV19 to TRBJ1-2; D is perhaps TRBD1 (5 bases). The source is a human patient who had a liver transplant. T cells may partly derive from the graft donor. This chain's CDR3 is CASSMGGNYGYTF. CDR3 sequence (DNA): TGTGCCAGTAGTATGGGGGGAAACTATGGCTACACCTTC.